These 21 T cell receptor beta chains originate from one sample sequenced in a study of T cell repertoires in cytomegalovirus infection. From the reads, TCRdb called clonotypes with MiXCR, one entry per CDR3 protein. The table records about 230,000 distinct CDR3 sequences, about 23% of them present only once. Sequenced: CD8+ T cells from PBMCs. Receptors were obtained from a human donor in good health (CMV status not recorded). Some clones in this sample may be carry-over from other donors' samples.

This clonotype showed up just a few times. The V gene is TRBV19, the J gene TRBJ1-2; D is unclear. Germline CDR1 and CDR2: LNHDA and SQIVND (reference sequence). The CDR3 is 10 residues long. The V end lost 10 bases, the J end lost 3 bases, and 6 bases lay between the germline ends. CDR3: CATSDYGYTF. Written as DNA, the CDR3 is TGTGCCACCTCCGACTATGGCTACACCTTC.

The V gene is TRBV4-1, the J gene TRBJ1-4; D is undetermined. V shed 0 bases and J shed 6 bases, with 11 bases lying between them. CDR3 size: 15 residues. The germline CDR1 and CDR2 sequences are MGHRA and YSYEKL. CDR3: CASSQEAGSYEKLFF. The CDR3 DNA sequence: TGCGCCAGCAGCCAAGAGGCCGGGAGTTATGAAAAACTGTTTTTT.

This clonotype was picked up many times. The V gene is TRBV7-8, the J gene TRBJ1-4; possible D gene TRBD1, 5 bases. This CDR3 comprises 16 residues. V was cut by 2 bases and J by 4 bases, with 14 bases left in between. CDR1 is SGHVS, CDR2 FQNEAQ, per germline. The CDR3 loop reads CASSLIGGAVNEKLFF. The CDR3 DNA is TGTGCCAGCAGCTTAATAGGCGGGGCAGTTAATGAAAAACTGTTTTTT. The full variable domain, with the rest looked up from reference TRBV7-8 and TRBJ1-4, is GAGVSQSPRYKVAKRGQDVALRCDPISGHVSLFWYQQALGQGPEFLTYFQNEAQLDKSGLPSDRFFAERPEGSVSTLKIQRTQQEDSAVYLCASSLIGGAVNEKLFFGSGTQLSVL.

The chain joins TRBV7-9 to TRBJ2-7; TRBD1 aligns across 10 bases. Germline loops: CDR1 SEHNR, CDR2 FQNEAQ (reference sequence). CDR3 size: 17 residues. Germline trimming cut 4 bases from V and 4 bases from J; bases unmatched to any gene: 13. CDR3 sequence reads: CASSSRDRGPLRYEQYF. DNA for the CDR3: TGTGCCAGCAGCTCCCGGGACAGGGGCCCTCTGCGGTACGAGCAGTACTTC. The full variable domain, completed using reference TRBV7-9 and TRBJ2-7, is DTGVSQNPRHKITKRGQNVTFRCDPISEHNRLYWYRQTLGQGPEFLTYFQNEAQLEKSRLLSDRFSAERPKGSFSTLEIQRTEQGDSAMYLCASSSRDRGPLRYEQYFGPGTRLTVT.

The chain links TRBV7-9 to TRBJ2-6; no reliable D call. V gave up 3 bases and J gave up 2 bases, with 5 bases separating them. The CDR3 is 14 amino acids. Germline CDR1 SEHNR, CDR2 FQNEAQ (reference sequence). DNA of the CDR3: TGTGCCAGCAGCTTGTCGGCTGGGGCCAACGTCCTGACTTTC. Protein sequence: CASSLSAGANVLTF.

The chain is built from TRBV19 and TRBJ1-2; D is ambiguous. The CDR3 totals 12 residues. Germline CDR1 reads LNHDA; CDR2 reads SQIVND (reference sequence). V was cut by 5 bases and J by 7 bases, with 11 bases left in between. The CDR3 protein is CASSPSAVGYTF. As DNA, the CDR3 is TGTGCCAGTAGTCCAAGCGCGGTTGGCTACACCTTC.

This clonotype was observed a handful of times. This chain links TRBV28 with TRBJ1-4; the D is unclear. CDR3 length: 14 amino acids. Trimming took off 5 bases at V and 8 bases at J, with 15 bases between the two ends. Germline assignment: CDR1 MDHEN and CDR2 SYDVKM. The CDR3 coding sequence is TGTGCCAGCAGTCCGACGGCCCTGGGGGAAAAACTGTTTTTT. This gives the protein CASSPTALGEKLFF. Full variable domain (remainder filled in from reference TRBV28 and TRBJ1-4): DVKVTQSSRYLVKRTGEKVFLECVQDMDHENMFWYRQDPGLGLRLIYFSYDVKMKEKGDIPEGYSVSREKKERFSLILESASTNQTSMYLCASSPTALGEKLFFGSGTQLSVL.

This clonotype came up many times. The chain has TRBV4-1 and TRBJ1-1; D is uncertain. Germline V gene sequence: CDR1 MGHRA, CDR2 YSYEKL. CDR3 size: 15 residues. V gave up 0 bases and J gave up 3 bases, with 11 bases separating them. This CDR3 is CASSQEAVSDTEAFF. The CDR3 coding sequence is TGCGCCAGCAGCCAAGAAGCAGTGTCGGACACTGAAGCTTTCTTT.

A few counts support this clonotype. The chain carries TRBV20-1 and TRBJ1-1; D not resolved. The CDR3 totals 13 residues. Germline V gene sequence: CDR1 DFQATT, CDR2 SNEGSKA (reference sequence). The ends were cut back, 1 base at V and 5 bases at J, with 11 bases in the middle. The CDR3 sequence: CSARVLGGTEAFF. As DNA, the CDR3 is TGCAGTGCTAGAGTTCTTGGTGGGACTGAAGCTTTCTTT.

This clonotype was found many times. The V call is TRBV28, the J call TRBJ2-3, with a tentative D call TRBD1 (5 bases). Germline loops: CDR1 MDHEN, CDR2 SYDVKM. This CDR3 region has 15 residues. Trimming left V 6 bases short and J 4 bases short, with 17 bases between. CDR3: CASRVQAPRPDTQYF. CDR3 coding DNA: TGTGCCAGCAGGGTACAGGCCCCGCGCCCAGATACGCAGTATTTT.

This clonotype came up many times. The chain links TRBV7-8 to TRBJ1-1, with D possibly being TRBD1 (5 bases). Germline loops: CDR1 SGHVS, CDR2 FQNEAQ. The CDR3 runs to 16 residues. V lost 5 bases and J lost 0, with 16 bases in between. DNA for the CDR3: TGTGCCAGCAGCAAGGGACCTCACATGGTGAACACTGAAGCTTTCTTT. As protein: CASSKGPHMVNTEAFF.

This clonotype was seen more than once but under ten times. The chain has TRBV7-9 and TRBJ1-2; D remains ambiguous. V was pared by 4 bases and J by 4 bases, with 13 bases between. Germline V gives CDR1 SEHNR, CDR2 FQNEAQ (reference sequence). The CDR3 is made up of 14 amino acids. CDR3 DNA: TGTGCCAGCAGCTATTTGACGGAGATCTATGGCTACACCTTC. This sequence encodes CASSYLTEIYGYTF.

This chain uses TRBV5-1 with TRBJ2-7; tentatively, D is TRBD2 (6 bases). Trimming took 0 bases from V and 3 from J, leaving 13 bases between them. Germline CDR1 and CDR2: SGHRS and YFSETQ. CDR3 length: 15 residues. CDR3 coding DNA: TGCGCCAGCAGCTTGGCGGCGGGACCGAACTACGAGCAGTACTTC. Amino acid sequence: CASSLAAGPNYEQYF. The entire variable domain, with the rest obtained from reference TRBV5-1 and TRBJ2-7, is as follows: KAGVTQTPRYLIKTRGQQVTLSCSPISGHRSVSWYQQTPGQGLQFLFEYFSETQRNKGNFPGRFSGRQFSNSRSEMNVSTLELGDSALYLCASSLAAGPNYEQYFGPGTRLTVT.

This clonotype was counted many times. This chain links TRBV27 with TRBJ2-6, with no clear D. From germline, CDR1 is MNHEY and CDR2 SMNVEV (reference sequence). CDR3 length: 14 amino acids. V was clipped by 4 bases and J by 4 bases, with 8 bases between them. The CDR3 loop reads CASSSLLGANVLTF. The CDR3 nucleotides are TGTGCCAGCAGTTCCCTCCTCGGGGCCAACGTCCTGACTTTC.

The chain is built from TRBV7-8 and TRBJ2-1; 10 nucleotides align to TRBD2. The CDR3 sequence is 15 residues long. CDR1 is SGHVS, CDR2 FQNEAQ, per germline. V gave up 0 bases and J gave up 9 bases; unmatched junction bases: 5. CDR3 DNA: TGTGCCAGCAGCTTAGCCCCTAGCGGGGGAAGTGAGCAGTTCTTC. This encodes CASSLAPSGGSEQFF.

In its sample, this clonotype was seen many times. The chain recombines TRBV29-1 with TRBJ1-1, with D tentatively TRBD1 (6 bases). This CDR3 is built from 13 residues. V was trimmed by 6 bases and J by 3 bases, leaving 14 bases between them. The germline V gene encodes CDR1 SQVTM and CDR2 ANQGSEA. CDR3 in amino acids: CSVLLRGYTEAFF. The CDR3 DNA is TGCAGCGTGCTTCTCAGGGGCTACACTGAAGCTTTCTTT.

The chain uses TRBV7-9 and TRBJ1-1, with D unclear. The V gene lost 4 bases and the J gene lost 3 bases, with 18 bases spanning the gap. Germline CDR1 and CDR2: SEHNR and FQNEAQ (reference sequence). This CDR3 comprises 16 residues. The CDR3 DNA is TGTGCCAGCAGCTCCGGTGTAGTAGGACCATACACTGAAGCTTTCTTT. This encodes CASSSGVVGPYTEAFF.

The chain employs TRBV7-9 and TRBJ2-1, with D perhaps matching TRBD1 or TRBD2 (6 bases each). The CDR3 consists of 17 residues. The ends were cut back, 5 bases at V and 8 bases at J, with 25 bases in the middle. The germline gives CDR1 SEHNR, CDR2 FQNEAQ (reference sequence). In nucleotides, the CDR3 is TGTGCCAGCAGCCCATCCCCCGGGGGCGGCGGAAACTATGAGCAGTTCTTC. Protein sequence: CASSPSPGGGGNYEQFF.

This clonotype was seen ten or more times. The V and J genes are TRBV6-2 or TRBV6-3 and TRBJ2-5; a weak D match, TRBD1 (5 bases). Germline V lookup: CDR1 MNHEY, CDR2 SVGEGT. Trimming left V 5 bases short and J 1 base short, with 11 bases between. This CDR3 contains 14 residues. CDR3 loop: CASSGATFQETQYF. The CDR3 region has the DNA TGTGCCAGCAGTGGGGCGACTTTCCAAGAGACCCAGTACTTC.

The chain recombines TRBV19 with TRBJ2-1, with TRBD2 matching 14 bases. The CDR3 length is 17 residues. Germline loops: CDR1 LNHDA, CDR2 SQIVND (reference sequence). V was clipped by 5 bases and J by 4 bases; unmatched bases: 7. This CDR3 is CASSVGTSGGDYNEQFF. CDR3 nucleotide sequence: TGTGCCAGTAGTGTAGGGACTAGCGGGGGAGATTACAATGAGCAGTTCTTC.

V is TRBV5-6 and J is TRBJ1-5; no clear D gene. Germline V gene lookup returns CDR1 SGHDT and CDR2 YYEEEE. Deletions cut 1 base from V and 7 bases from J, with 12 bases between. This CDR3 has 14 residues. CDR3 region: CASSLSISGQPQHF. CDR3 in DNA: TGTGCCAGCAGCTTGAGTATATCGGGACAGCCCCAGCATTTT.